The T cell receptor (beta chain) under discussion was sequenced for a study of T cell changes during pregnancy in multiple sclerosis. Data came from immunoSEQ multiplex PCR; TCRdb stores just in-frame clones and leaves some out. Of around 70,000 clones listed, around 90% are singletons. CDR1 is MNHEY and CDR2 is SMNVEV in the germline V gene (reference sequence). The V and J ends lost 5 bases and 3 bases, in that order; junction bases with no gene match: 8. The CDR3 has 17 residues. This clonotype originated in a female donor with multiple sclerosis, enrolled in a pregnancy study. The chain couples TRBV27 to TRBJ2-5; the match to TRBD2 covers 14 bases. Here the sequenced sample was CD4+ T cells from peripheral blood mononuclear cells, taken after pregnancy. CDR3 loop: CASSPIRLAGGKETQYF. Written as DNA, the CDR3 is TGTGCCAGCAGTCCGATTAGACTAGCGGGAGGGAAAGAGACCCAGTACTTC.